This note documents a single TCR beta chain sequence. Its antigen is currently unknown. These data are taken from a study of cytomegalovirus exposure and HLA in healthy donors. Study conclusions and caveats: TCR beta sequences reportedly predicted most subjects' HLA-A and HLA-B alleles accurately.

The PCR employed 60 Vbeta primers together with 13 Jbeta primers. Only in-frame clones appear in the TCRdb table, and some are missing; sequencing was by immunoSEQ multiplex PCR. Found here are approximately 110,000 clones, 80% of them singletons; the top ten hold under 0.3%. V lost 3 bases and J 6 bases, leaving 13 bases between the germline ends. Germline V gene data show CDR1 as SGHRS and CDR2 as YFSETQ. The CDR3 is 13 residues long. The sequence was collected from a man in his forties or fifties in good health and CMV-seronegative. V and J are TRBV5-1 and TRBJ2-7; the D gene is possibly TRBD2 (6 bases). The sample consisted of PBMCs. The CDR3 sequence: CASSWELGGEQYF. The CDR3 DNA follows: TGCGCCAGCAGCTGGGAGTTGGGAGGCGAGCAGTACTTC.